These 8 T cell receptor beta chains share one sample of origin, sequenced in a study of glioma-infiltrating T cells. Using RNA template, CDR3s of TCR alpha and beta were amplified with iRepertoire arm-PCR. TCRdb recomputed calls from the multiplex PCR reads with MiXCR, one row per CDR3 protein. Of tens of thousands of distinct CDR3 sequences listed, roughly 37% were seen once; the top ten hold approximately 38%. The specimen was glioma tissue, nonneoplastic brain tissue, or PBMCs (not recorded which). The source of these receptors is a human donor with low-grade glioma or glioblastoma, undergoing nonglioma brain surgery, or in good health (not recorded which).

This clonotype was seen many times. This sequence joins TRBV3-1 and TRBJ1-1; possibly TRBD1 for D (5 bases). Germline V gene data show CDR1 as LGHDT and CDR2 as YNNKEL (reference sequence). V lost 0 bases, J lost 4 bases, and 12 bases lay in between. This CDR3 has 15 residues. The CDR3 loop is CASSQESQGSTEAFF. For the CDR3, the DNA is TGTGCCAGCAGCCAAGAGTCCCAGGGTTCCACTGAAGCTTTCTTT.

At least ten counts were recorded for this clonotype. The gene calls are TRBV7-2 and TRBJ2-2; D ambiguous. CDR3 length equals 18 residues. Germline V gene lookup returns CDR1 SGHTA and CDR2 FQGNSA. With 3 bases removed from V and 3 bases from J, the gap between germline ends came to 20 bases. The CDR3 region is CASSLSTGHQQYTGELFF. Written as DNA, the CDR3 is TGTGCCAGCAGCTTGAGTACCGGCCATCAACAGTACACCGGGGAGCTGTTTTTT.

This clonotype was recorded at least ten times. The chain employs TRBV15 and TRBJ2-2, with D perhaps matching TRBD2 (5 bases). Trimming removed 3 bases at V and 5 bases at J, with 10 bases between. CDR1 and CDR2 (germline): LNHNV, YYDKDF (reference sequence). The CDR3 is made up of 14 amino acids. The CDR3 region is CATSRGARTGELFF. In DNA, the CDR3 is TGTGCCACCAGCAGGGGAGCGAGGACCGGGGAGCTGTTTTTT.

The chain joins TRBV4-1 to TRBJ2-7; TRBD1 matches 9 bases. The CDR3 runs to 16 residues. V dropped 0 bases and J dropped 3; count of bases not matched to a gene: 6. CDR1 and CDR2 (germline): MGHRA, YSYEKL. In DNA, the CDR3 is TGCGCCAGCAGCCAAGAGCTTACAGGGGGCTACTACGAGCAGTACTTC. It is translated as CASSQELTGGYYEQYF.

With regard to this clonotype: One end of the junction does not line up with germline, which may come from a read error. The chain uses TRBV15 and TRBJ2-2; D gene ambiguous. CDR3 length: 18 residues. Germline V gives CDR1 LNHNV, CDR2 YYDKDF (reference sequence). The CDR3 protein is CATGREVVVQANTGELFF. The DNA of the CDR3 is TGTGCCACCGGCAGAGAAGTGGTAGTACAAGCGAACACCGGTGAGCTGTTTTTT.

This clonotype was picked up many times. V is TRBV6-2 or TRBV6-3 and J is TRBJ1-1; TRBD1 agrees at 8 bases. Looked up from germline, CDR1 is MNHEY and CDR2 is SVGEGT. The length of the CDR3 is 15 residues. V gave up 2 bases and J gave up 5 bases; unmatched junction bases: 7. The CDR3 reads CASSYVHRGDTEAFF. The CDR3 nucleotides are TGTGCCAGCAGTTACGTGCACAGGGGGGATACTGAAGCTTTCTTT.

The V and J genes are TRBV6-1 and TRBJ1-1; D is uncertain. The CDR3 contains 16 residues. The V end lost 4 bases, the J end lost 2 bases, and 17 bases lay between the germline ends. In germline, CDR1 is MNHNS, CDR2 SASEGT. The CDR3 here is CASSASNLLGNTEAFF. CDR3 DNA sequence: TGTGCCAGCAGTGCTAGCAACCTATTGGGCAACACTGAAGCTTTCTTT.

This chain uses TRBV27 with TRBJ2-7; 8 bases are shared with TRBD2. The CDR3 covers 15 residues. Germline V gene sequence: CDR1 MNHEY, CDR2 SMNVEV (reference sequence). J gave up 2 bases and V 5 bases, and 8 bases lay outside the gene matches. The DNA for the CDR3 is TGTGCCAGCAGTACCGGAGCGGGAGTTACCTACGAGCAGTACTTC. It yields the protein CASSTGAGVTYEQYF.